This T cell receptor beta chain was documented in a study of shared clonotypes between healthy human individuals. Remarks on this clone: Its antigen is still unknown.

Repertoires were generated with immunoSEQ multiplex PCR, while TCRdb's copy carries only in-frame clones and drops some. The sample has 2 million to 3 million clones, more than 85% seen once. Germline CDR1 and CDR2: LNHNV and YYDKDF (reference sequence). V dropped 3 bases and J dropped 7 bases, with 13 bases sitting between them. CDR3 length: 14 residues. The study, taken as a whole, reports: Clonotype sharing among the donors was expected to vary with sequencing depth.

Sample: naive CD4+ T cells from PBMCs. Subset specified: CD45RA+ positively selected. The rearrangement links TRBV15 to TRBJ1-5; TRBD1 is a possible D gene (6 bases). This receptor was identified in a man aged 18 to 29 in good health. Some clones in this sample may be carry-over from other donors' samples. The CDR3 reads CATSSEQGGQPQHF. The CDR3 nucleotides are TGTGCCACCAGCAGTGAACAGGGTGGGCAGCCCCAGCATTTT.